Below, 26 T cell receptor beta chains from the same sample are listed, as sequenced in a study of blood T cell repertoires in COVID-19. Produced via immunoSEQ multiplex PCR; TCRdb's table is partial and in-frame only. The table has roughly 180,000 clones, about 80% seen once; the top ten hold 13% to 15%. Input material: PBMCs or T cells enriched from blood (not recorded which). These receptors all stem from a man aged 55 to 69 who had been exposed to COVID-19.

The V gene is TRBV10-3, the J gene TRBJ2-7, with TRBD2 identical over 11 bases. The CDR3 totals 17 residues. The germline V gene encodes CDR1 ENHRY and CDR2 SYGVKD. Germline trimming cut 0 bases from V and 7 bases from J; bases unmatched to any gene: 11. CDR3 protein: CAISESILTSGSGEQYF. Here the CDR3 DNA reads TGTGCCATCAGTGAGTCGATTTTAACTAGCGGGAGTGGTGAGCAGTACTTC.

V gene TRBV19 combines with J gene TRBJ2-1, with TRBD2 matching 7 bases. The CDR3 is made up of 18 amino acids. V shed 2 bases, J shed 5 bases, and the junction held 15 bases outside the gene matches. Germline values: CDR1 LNHDA, CDR2 SQIVND (reference sequence). This CDR3 reads CASSISAGLAGVNNEQFF. The CDR3 nucleotides are TGTGCCAGTAGTATATCGGCCGGGTTGGCGGGAGTCAACAATGAGCAGTTCTTC.

This chain links TRBV12-5 with TRBJ1-5; the D is unclear. The V and J ends lost 6 bases and 4 bases respectively, with 13 bases between them. CDR1 and CDR2 (germline): LGHNT, FRNRAP. This CDR3 spans 14 amino acids. This CDR3 is CASGPGSLNQPQHF. CDR3 bases: TGTGCTAGTGGGCCCGGGAGCTTAAATCAGCCCCAGCATTTT.

This chain uses TRBV19 with TRBJ1-5; tentative D call: TRBD1 (6 bases). V lost 5 bases to trimming and J lost 1 base, with 12 bases between them. This CDR3 has 15 residues. Germline V gene data show CDR1 as LNHDA and CDR2 as SQIVND (reference sequence). The CDR3 coding sequence is TGTGCCAGTAGTCCTACAGGGAACAGCAATCAGCCCCAGCATTTT. Encoded protein: CASSPTGNSNQPQHF.

The rearrangement joins TRBV28 to TRBJ2-7, with 7 bases lining up with TRBD1. The CDR3 spans 16 residues. V lost 4 bases to trimming and J lost 3 bases; unmatched junction nucleotides: 12. Germline V gene data show CDR1 as MDHEN and CDR2 as SYDVKM. The CDR3 region has the DNA TGTGCCAGCAGTTCACCTACAGGGGACCGAAGCTACGAGCAGTACTTC. This codes for CASSSPTGDRSYEQYF. Complete variable domain (other parts from reference TRBV28 and TRBJ2-7): DVKVTQSSRYLVKRTGEKVFLECVQDMDHENMFWYRQDPGLGLRLIYFSYDVKMKEKGDIPEGYSVSREKKERFSLILESASTNQTSMYLCASSSPTGDRSYEQYFGPGTRLTVT.

The chain has TRBV28 and TRBJ1-6, with 8 positions matching TRBD1. The CDR3 has 15 residues. V shed 5 bases, J shed 9 bases, and the junction held 9 bases outside the gene matches. Germline CDR1 and CDR2: MDHEN and SYDVKM. As DNA, the CDR3 is TGTGCCAGCAGTCGGATCAGACAGGGGAGTTCACCCCTCCACTTT. It specifies CASSRIRQGSSPLHF.

V and J are TRBV9 and TRBJ2-3; a possible D gene is TRBD1 (5 bases). The germline V gene encodes CDR1 SGDLS and CDR2 YYNGEE. Trimming stripped 1 base from V and 0 bases from J, with 12 bases between. The CDR3 is made up of 16 amino acids. CDR3 sequence (DNA): TGTGCCAGCAGCGTATCAGGGATTCCTAGCACAGATACGCAGTATTTT. It yields the protein CASSVSGIPSTDTQYF. Based on the CDR3 plus reference TRBV9 and TRBJ2-3, the full variable domain is DSGVTQTPKHLITATGQRVTLRCSPRSGDLSVYWYQQSLDQGLQFLIQYYNGEERAKGNILERFSAQQFPDLHSELNLSSLELGDSALYFCASSVSGIPSTDTQYFGPGTRLTVL.

This chain uses TRBV3-1 (or the pseudogene TRBV3-2) with TRBJ2-5, with TRBD2 matching over 7 bases. This CDR3 comprises 16 residues. V gave up 0 bases and J gave up 6 bases; unmatched junction bases: 10. From germline, CDR1 is LGHDT and CDR2 YNNKEL (reference sequence). The CDR3 reads CASSQDRAGPKQTQYF. CDR3 DNA sequence: TGTGCCAGCAGCCAAGATAGAGCGGGACCCAAGCAGACCCAGTACTTC.

V gene TRBV9 combines with J gene TRBJ2-3; TRBD2 matches at 8 bases. V was pared by 0 bases and J by 2 bases, with 8 bases of the junction left unmatched. The CDR3 runs 17 residues. Germline V lookup: CDR1 SGDLS, CDR2 YYNGEE. CDR3 nucleotide sequence: TGTGCCAGCAGCGTAGGGGATAGCGGGGACTTCACAGATACGCAGTATTTT. Its protein product is CASSVGDSGDFTDTQYF.

The J gene is TRBJ2-5, the V gene TRBV5-1, with 8 nucleotides matching TRBD2. The J segment lost 1 base and the V segment lost 0 bases, leaving 11 bases of the junction unmatched. The CDR3 is 18 amino acids. The germline V gene has CDR1 SGHRS and CDR2 YFSETQ. The CDR3 is CASSLGGGRLFAQETQYF. The CDR3 bases are TGCGCCAGCAGCTTGGGCGGGGGGCGGCTTTTTGCCCAAGAGACCCAGTACTTC. Using reference TRBV5-1 and TRBJ2-5 for the parts outside the CDR3, the full variable domain is KAGVTQTPRYLIKTRGQQVTLSCSPISGHRSVSWYQQTPGQGLQFLFEYFSETQRNKGNFPGRFSGRQFSNSRSEMNVSTLELGDSALYLCASSLGGGRLFAQETQYFGPGTRLLVL.

This chain connects TRBV19 to TRBJ2-3; perhaps TRBD2 as D (6 bases). V was shortened by 3 bases and J by 0 bases, with 16 bases between the two germline ends. The germline gives CDR1 LNHDA, CDR2 SQIVND (reference sequence). The CDR3 runs to 17 residues. This chain's CDR3 is CASSIWEWGGSTDTQYF. CDR3 nucleotides: TGTGCCAGTAGTATTTGGGAGTGGGGAGGAAGCACAGATACGCAGTATTTT.

The rearrangement joins TRBV4-2 to TRBJ1-5; no clear D. The CDR3 has 15 residues. The V and J ends lost 0 bases and 5 bases respectively, with 11 bases between them. The germline V gene encodes CDR1 LGHNA and CDR2 YNFKEQ. CDR3 nucleotides: TGTGCCAGCAGCCAAGATCAACAGTCGGATCAGCCCCAGCATTTT. It yields the protein CASSQDQQSDQPQHF.

The V call is TRBV16, the J call TRBJ2-7, with 8 bases fitting TRBD2. The CDR3 covers 14 residues. Trimming took 4 bases from V and 4 from J; bases not matched to a gene: 6. Germline CDR1 reads KGHSY; CDR2 reads FQNENV. CDR3 bases: TGTGCCAGCAGCCCTGTTAGCGGGACTTACGAGCAGTACTTC. Translation: CASSPVSGTYEQYF.

The CDR3 spells CASSLGGSVAGSTDTQYF. The CDR3 DNA follows: TGCGCCAGCAGCTTGGGAGGTAGTGTGGCGGGAAGCACAGATACGCAGTATTTT. The gene calls are TRBV5-1 and TRBJ2-3; D might be TRBD2 (6 bases). The CDR3 covers 18 residues. CDR1 and CDR2 (germline): SGHRS, YFSETQ. V shed 0 bases and J shed 0 bases, with 17 bases lying between them.

The table lists this clone with a few counts. This rearrangement joins TRBV28 to TRBJ1-1; TRBD1 is a possible D gene (6 bases). Germline V gives CDR1 MDHEN, CDR2 SYDVKM. The CDR3 runs to 14 residues. Trimming removed 7 bases from V and 1 base from J, with 13 bases in between. DNA of the CDR3: TGTGCCAGCACCGAGACAGGAAAGAACACTGAAGCTTTCTTT. Its protein is CASTETGKNTEAFF. The variable domain in full, with the rest retrieved from reference TRBV28 and TRBJ1-1, is DVKVTQSSRYLVKRTGEKVFLECVQDMDHENMFWYRQDPGLGLRLIYFSYDVKMKEKGDIPEGYSVSREKKERFSLILESASTNQTSMYLCASTETGKNTEAFFGQGTRLTVV.

CDR3 DNA sequence: TGTGCCAGCAGTACGCGACAGGGCGGACGGGAGACCCAGTACTTC. Protein sequence: CASSTRQGGRETQYF. The V gene is TRBV6-5, the J gene TRBJ2-5, with 7 bases identical to TRBD1. The CDR3 runs to 15 residues. Germline-derived CDR1 and CDR2 are MNHEY and SVGAGI. J gave up 5 bases and V 5 bases, and 11 bases lay outside the gene matches.

This clone has only a few counts. The rearrangement joins TRBV2 to TRBJ1-1, with 7 bases fitting TRBD1. J was trimmed by 0 bases and V by 6 bases; bases with no gene match: 4. The CDR3 consists of 14 residues. Germline V gene data show CDR1 as SNHLY and CDR2 as FYNNEI. For the CDR3, the DNA is TGTGCCAGCAGACCCGGGACAGTGAACACTGAAGCTTTCTTT. Its protein product is CASRPGTVNTEAFF.

The CDR3 reads CSVAGTGEGGYTF. In nucleotides, the CDR3 is TGCAGCGTCGCCGGGACAGGGGAAGGTGGCTACACCTTC. The genes are TRBV29-1 and TRBJ1-2, with TRBD1 identical over 10 bases. Losses at the gene ends were 6 bases for V and 7 bases for J; bases not matched to a gene: 8. Germline V gene sequence: CDR1 SQVTM, CDR2 ANQGSEA. The CDR3 is made up of 13 amino acids.

The chain carries TRBV11-2 and TRBJ1-2; TRBD1 agrees at 7 bases. Germline trimming cut 5 bases from V and 8 bases from J; bases unmatched to any gene: 17. The CDR3 covers 16 residues. The germline gives CDR1 SGHAT, CDR2 FQNNGV. CDR3 sequence (DNA): TGTGCCAGCAGCGCCAAGACAGGGTCATGGGTGCAAGGCTACACCTTC. Translated, it gives CASSAKTGSWVQGYTF.

The chain couples TRBV30 to TRBJ2-5, with 9 positions matching TRBD2. The CDR3 is made up of 13 amino acids. The junction had 1 base not matched to a gene; V was cut back by 3 bases and J by 2 bases. CDR1 GTSNPN and CDR2 SVGIG come from the germline V gene (reference sequence). This CDR3 is CAWRAGGQETQYF. The CDR3, as DNA: TGTGCCTGGAGGGCGGGAGGGCAAGAGACCCAGTACTTC.

This clone was seen once. V and J are TRBV9 and TRBJ2-7; a weak D match, TRBD1 (6 bases). The CDR3 has 16 amino acids. Trimming took off 3 bases at V and 3 bases at J, with 19 bases between the two ends. Germline CDR1 SGDLS, CDR2 YYNGEE. CDR3: CASSAGGRVGGYEQYF. The CDR3 nucleotides are TGTGCCAGCAGCGCTGGGGGCAGGGTAGGAGGCTACGAGCAGTACTTC.

This chain uses TRBV6-5 with TRBJ1-3; D not resolved. The CDR3 runs to 13 residues. V lost 11 bases and J lost 0, with 11 bases in between. Germline V gene sequence: CDR1 MNHEY, CDR2 SVGAGI. CDR3 protein: CACRPSSGNTIYF. The CDR3 DNA reads as TGTGCCTGTCGCCCCAGCTCTGGAAACACCATATATTTT.

This rearrangement joins TRBV30 to TRBJ2-3; TRBD2 is a possible D gene (5 bases). The V end lost 3 bases, the J end lost 4 bases, and 11 bases lay between the germline ends. This CDR3 has 13 amino acids. Germline CDR1 reads GTSNPN; CDR2 reads SVGIG (reference sequence). The CDR3 protein is CAWRFGMADTQYF. The CDR3 nucleotides are TGTGCCTGGAGGTTCGGGATGGCAGATACGCAGTATTTT.

The genes are TRBV21-1 and TRBJ2-7; TRBD2 is the table's D call and was not checked against the DNA. TRBV21-1 is noted as a pseudogene. This CDR3 region has 15 residues. CDR3 region: CASSKVWRSVYEQYF. In DNA form, the CDR3 reads TGTGCCAGCAGCAAAGTTTGGCGGTCCGTATACGAGCAGTACTTC.

V and J are TRBV19 and TRBJ2-7; D is perhaps TRBD2 (6 bases). This CDR3 region has 14 residues. Germline V lookup: CDR1 LNHDA, CDR2 SQIVND (reference sequence). V lost 8 bases to trimming and J lost 2 bases, with 16 bases between them. For the CDR3, the DNA is TGTGCCAGTTCACCCCGCGGGAAGGCCTACGAGCAGTACTTC. Its protein product is CASSPRGKAYEQYF.

DNA for the CDR3: TGTGCCAGCAGAGCTAGCGGGAGTAGGAATGAGCAGTTCTTC. Translated, it gives CASRASGSRNEQFF. The chain couples TRBV6-5 to TRBJ2-1; 10 bases are a match to TRBD2. The germline gives CDR1 MNHEY, CDR2 SVGAGI. The junction had 6 bases not matched to a gene; V was cut back by 6 bases and J by 7 bases. This CDR3 region has 14 residues.